This paragraph covers one TCR beta chain sequence. The ends were cut back, 6 bases at V and 2 bases at J, with 17 bases in the middle. CDR3 length: 15 residues. CDR1 is MGHDK, CDR2 SYGVNS, per germline. This specimen belongs to a study of blood T cell repertoires in COVID-19. Study background: The samples span acute and convalescent COVID-19 from the United States, Italy and Spain.

Measured with immunoSEQ multiplex PCR; TCRdb has only the in-frame clones, and not every one. This sample has some 350,000 clones; nearly 90% occur once, and the top ten carry 6.5%. The chain has TRBV25-1 and TRBJ2-7, with D maybe TRBD2 (6 bases). This clonotype was sampled from a man younger than 35 with active or convalescent COVID-19. Sequencing was performed on peripheral blood. CDR3 DNA sequence: TGTGCCAGCAGCTCCGTCGGGACTGCCCCCTACGAGCAGTACTTC. Translated, it gives CASSSVGTAPYEQYF.